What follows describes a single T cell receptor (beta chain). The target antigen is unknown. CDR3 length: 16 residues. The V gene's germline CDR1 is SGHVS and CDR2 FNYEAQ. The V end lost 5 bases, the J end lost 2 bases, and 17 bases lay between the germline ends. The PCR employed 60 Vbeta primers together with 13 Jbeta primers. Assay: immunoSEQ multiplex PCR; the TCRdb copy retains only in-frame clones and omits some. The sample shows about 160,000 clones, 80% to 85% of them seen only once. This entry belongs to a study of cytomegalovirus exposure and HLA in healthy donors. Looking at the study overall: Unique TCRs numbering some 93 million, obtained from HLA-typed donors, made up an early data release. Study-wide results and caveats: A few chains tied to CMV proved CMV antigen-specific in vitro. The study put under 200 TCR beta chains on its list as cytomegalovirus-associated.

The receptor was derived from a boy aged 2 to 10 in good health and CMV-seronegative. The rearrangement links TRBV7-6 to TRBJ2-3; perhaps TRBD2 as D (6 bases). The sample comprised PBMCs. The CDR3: CASSIRGGNYTDTQYF. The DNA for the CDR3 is TGTGCCAGCAGCATAAGGGGCGGGAATTACACAGATACGCAGTATTTT.